These T cell receptor beta chains were read from a single sample in a study of T cell repertoires in cytomegalovirus infection. A single record per CDR3 protein comes from TCRdb applying MiXCR to the reads. The sample records around 280,000 distinct CDR3 sequences, roughly an eighth being singletons. The sample comprised PBMCs. The receptors stem from a human donor in good health (CMV status not recorded). Some clones in this sample may be carry-over from other donors' samples. The CDR3 runs from the conserved cysteine through the conserved F or W. A D gene is named only where the DNA matches it firmly. Clone size, where shown, is once, few, many, or a class for clones that have expanded.

abundance: many; v_gene: TRBV6-2/TRBV6-3; d_gene: -; j_gene: TRBJ2-7; CDR3aa: CASSDRPGTINYEQYF; CDR3nt: TGTGCCAGCAGTGACAGACCGGGAACGATAAACTACGAGCAGTACTTC
abundance: few; v_gene: TRBV5-1; d_gene: TRBD2; j_gene: TRBJ2-3; CDR3aa: CASSLTSGRSTDTQYF; CDR3nt: TGCGCCAGCAGCCTCACTAGCGGGAGGAGCACAGATACGCAGTATTTT
abundance: few; v_gene: TRBV29-1; d_gene: -; j_gene: TRBJ1-1; CDR3aa: CSGTSSNTEAFF; CDR3nt: TGCAGCGGTACGTCCTCGAACACTGAAGCTTTCTTT
abundance: -; v_gene: TRBV7-9; d_gene: -; j_gene: TRBJ2-1; CDR3aa: CASSTFNEQFF; CDR3nt: TGTGCCAGCAGCACCTTTAATGAGCAGTTCTTC
abundance: -; v_gene: TRBV5-1; d_gene: -; j_gene: TRBJ2-2; CDR3aa: CASTGTGNTGELFF; CDR3nt: TGCGCCAGCACCGGGACGGGGAACACCGGGGAGCTGTTTTTT
abundance: once; v_gene: TRBV20-1; d_gene: TRBD2; j_gene: TRBJ2-2; CDR3aa: CSARRGGGIGELFF; CDR3nt: TGCAGTGCTAGGCGGGGGGGCGGAATCGGGGAGCTGTTTTTT
abundance: many; v_gene: TRBV7-3; d_gene: -; j_gene: TRBJ2-2; CDR3aa: CASSGNSGELFF; CDR3nt: TGTGCCAGCAGCGGAAATTCCGGGGAGCTGTTTTTT
abundance: few; v_gene: TRBV12-3/TRBV12-4; d_gene: -; j_gene: TRBJ1-1; CDR3aa: CASSLTAERAFF; CDR3nt: TGTGCCAGCAGTTTAACTGCCGAGAGAGCTTTCTTT
abundance: few; v_gene: TRBV11-3; d_gene: -; j_gene: TRBJ2-5; CDR3aa: CASSHRGDQETQYF; CDR3nt: TGTGCCAGCAGCCACCGGGGCGACCAAGAGACCCAGTACTTC
abundance: -; v_gene: TRBV12-3/TRBV12-4; d_gene: TRBD2; j_gene: TRBJ2-7; CDR3aa: CASSLEWREWEQYF; CDR3nt: TGTGCCAGCAGTTTAGAATGGCGGGAGTGGGAGCAGTACTTC
abundance: -; v_gene: TRBV20-1; d_gene: -; j_gene: TRBJ1-2; CDR3aa: CSARGGTAYGYTF; CDR3nt: TGCAGTGCTAGAGGAGGAACAGCCTATGGCTACACCTTC
abundance: -; v_gene: TRBV2; d_gene: -; j_gene: TRBJ1-2; CDR3aa: CASSSYRDVEPQRRGYTF; CDR3nt: TGTGCCAGCAGCTCATATCGGGACGTGGAACCCCAAAGGAGAGGCTACACCTTC
abundance: many; v_gene: TRBV20-1; d_gene: -; j_gene: TRBJ2-3; CDR3aa: CSANPRGNTDTQYF; CDR3nt: TGCAGTGCTAACCCAAGGGGGAACACAGATACGCAGTATTTT
abundance: -; v_gene: TRBV9; d_gene: -; j_gene: TRBJ2-3; CDR3aa: CASSVVGDTQYF; CDR3nt: TGTGCCAGCAGCGTAGTTGGAGATACGCAGTATTTT
abundance: many; v_gene: TRBV18; d_gene: -; j_gene: TRBJ2-7; CDR3aa: CASSPMVYEQYF; CDR3nt: TGTGCCAGCTCACCAATGGTGTACGAGCAGTACTTC
abundance: few; v_gene: TRBV23-1; d_gene: -; j_gene: TRBJ2-7; CDR3aa: CASSRVIGDSSYEQYF; CDR3nt: TGCGCCAGCAGTCGAGTAATCGGAGACAGCTCCTACGAGCAGTACTTC
abundance: few; v_gene: TRBV2; d_gene: -; j_gene: TRBJ1-6; CDR3aa: CASRLGNSPLHF; CDR3nt: TGTGCCAGCAGGTTGGGGAATTCACCCCTCCACTTT
abundance: few; v_gene: TRBV20-1; d_gene: -; j_gene: TRBJ2-5; CDR3aa: CSAPGLATQETQYF; CDR3nt: TGCAGTGCCCCGGGGCTAGCGACCCAAGAGACCCAGTACTTC
abundance: -; v_gene: TRBV19; d_gene: TRBD2; j_gene: TRBJ2-1; CDR3aa: CASSNNSPGLAGINEQFF; CDR3nt: TGTGCCAGTAGTAACAATTCCCCGGGACTAGCTGGGATCAATGAGCAGTTCTTC
abundance: many; v_gene: TRBV7-9; d_gene: TRBD1; j_gene: TRBJ1-1; CDR3aa: CASSLLRGGRGFTEAFF; CDR3nt: TGTGCCAGCAGCTTACTGAGGGGGGGCAGGGGGTTCACTGAAGCTTTCTTT
abundance: few; v_gene: TRBV15; d_gene: TRBD2; j_gene: TRBJ2-1; CDR3aa: CATSTLSGTSGYNEQFF; CDR3nt: TGTGCCACCAGCACTTTATCCGGGACTAGCGGATACAATGAGCAGTTCTTC
abundance: many; v_gene: TRBV10-3; d_gene: TRBD1; j_gene: TRBJ2-5; CDR3aa: CAISEGTGGETQYF; CDR3nt: TGTGCCATCAGTGAGGGGACAGGGGGAGAGACCCAGTACTTC